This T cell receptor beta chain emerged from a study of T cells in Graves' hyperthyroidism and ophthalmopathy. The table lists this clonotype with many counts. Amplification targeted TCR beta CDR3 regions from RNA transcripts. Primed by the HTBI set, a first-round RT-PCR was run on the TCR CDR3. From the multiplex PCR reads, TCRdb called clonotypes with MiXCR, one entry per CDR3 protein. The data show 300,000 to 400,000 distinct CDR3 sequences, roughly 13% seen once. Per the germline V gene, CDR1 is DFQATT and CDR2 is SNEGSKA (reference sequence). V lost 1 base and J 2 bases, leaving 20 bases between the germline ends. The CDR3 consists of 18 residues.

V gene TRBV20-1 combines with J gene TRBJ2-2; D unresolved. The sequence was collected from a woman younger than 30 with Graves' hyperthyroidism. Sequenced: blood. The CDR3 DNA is TGCAGTGCTAGAGGTGTTTTGTTCGGACGGAAAAACACCGGGGAGCTGTTTTTT. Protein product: CSARGVLFGRKNTGELFF.